One sample yielded the 24 T cell receptor beta chains listed below, sequenced in a study of synovial regulatory T cells in juvenile arthritis. Sequencing used immunoSEQ multiplex PCR; TCRdb keeps in-frame clones, though not all of them. The listing contains under 8,000 clones. Sequencing used Treg cells from blood. Stated subset: remaining (HLA-DR-negative) circulating blood Treg cells. These receptors came from a donor between 2 and 29 years old with juvenile idiopathic arthritis.

The chain links TRBV6-5 to TRBJ2-3; TCRdb returns TRBD2, unconfirmable since there is no DNA. The germline CDR1 and CDR2 sequences are MNHEY and SVGAGI. The CDR3 consists of 13 residues. No DNA has been recorded. This chain's CDR3 is CASAAAGGGTQYF.

This rearrangement joins TRBV18 to TRBJ2-2; as DNA is missing, the TRBD1 call by TCRdb cannot be tested. The germline gives CDR1 KGHSH, CDR2 LQKENI. The CDR3 has 16 residues. The coding DNA is unavailable. The CDR3 loop reads CASSPPQGQITGELFF.

This chain connects TRBV7-9 to TRBJ2-1; TCRdb calls TRBD2, which cannot be checked without DNA. The length of the CDR3 is 15 residues. The DNA is unrecorded. CDR1 SEHNR and CDR2 FQNEAQ come from the germline V gene (reference sequence). The CDR3 is CASSIGTSGYNEQFF.

This chain links TRBV5-1 with TRBJ2-5. In germline, CDR1 is SGHRS, CDR2 YFSETQ. CDR3 length: 15 residues. The nucleotide record is missing. CDR3 sequence: CASSSGRTGGETQYF.

The chain joins TRBV5-1 to TRBJ2-1; TCRdb outputs TRBD2, but without DNA this stays unchecked. CDR1 SGHRS and CDR2 YFSETQ come from the germline V gene. There are 17 residues in the CDR3. No DNA was logged. The CDR3 region is CASSGEIAGAWYNEQFF.

This sequence joins TRBV7-9 and TRBJ2-5; lacking DNA, the TRBD2 call made by TCRdb goes unchecked. This CDR3 comprises 19 residues. The entry carries no DNA sequence. Germline V CDR1 and CDR2: SEHNR, FQNEAQ (reference sequence). CDR3 loop: CASSFTLSSGGGGTETQYF.

This sequence joins TRBV6-5 and TRBJ1-2; TCRdb's D gene call, TRBD1, goes unchecked for lack of DNA. The CDR3 loop spans 13 amino acids. DNA was not recorded. The germline CDR1 and CDR2 sequences are MNHEY and SVGAGI. This chain's CDR3 is CASSYSQSSGYTF.

The chain combines TRBV6-4 with TRBJ1-1; TCRdb selects TRBD1, and the lack of DNA leaves this call unchecked. This CDR3 contains 14 residues. No DNA accompanies this entry. Germline values: CDR1 MRHNA, CDR2 SNTAGT. The CDR3 sequence is CASKLSWAAREAFF.

The V gene is TRBV5-4, the J gene TRBJ1-4. There are 14 residues in the CDR3. No DNA accompanies this entry. Germline CDR1 reads SGHNT; CDR2 reads YYREEE (reference sequence). The CDR3 reads CASSFWGRDEKLFF.

J is TRBJ2-1 and V is TRBV19; TCRdb proposes TRBD2, but this gene call is untestable without DNA. Germline lookup yields CDR1 LNHDA and CDR2 SQIVND (reference sequence). This CDR3 is 15 amino acids long. No DNA accompanies this entry. This CDR3 is CASSTREGLLNEQFF. The variable domain in full, completed from reference TRBV19 and TRBJ2-1, reads DGGITQSPKYLFRKEGQNVTLSCEQNLNHDAMYWYRQDPGQGLRLIYYSQIVNDFQKGDIAEGYSVSREKKESFPLTVTSAQKNPTAFYLCASSTREGLLNEQFFGPGTRLTVL.

The chain uses TRBV28 and TRBJ2-1; there is no DNA to check the TCRdb D call of TRBD2. The V gene's germline CDR1 is MDHEN and CDR2 SYDVKM. The CDR3 covers 16 residues. No DNA appears here. This CDR3 is CASSLQRDWSYNEQFF.

Considering frequency, this clone is medium-sized. The CDR3 here is CASSRDRVYEQYF. This chain links TRBV27 with TRBJ2-7; as DNA is missing, the TRBD1 call by TCRdb cannot be tested. This CDR3 region has 13 residues. No DNA sequence is on record. Germline V lookup: CDR1 MNHEY, CDR2 SMNVEV (reference sequence).

This chain uses TRBV28 with TRBJ1-2. The CDR3 runs to 14 residues. This entry has no DNA. Germline CDR1 reads MDHEN; CDR2 reads SYDVKM. The CDR3 loop reads CASSLWGELTGYTF.

V is TRBV28 and J is TRBJ1-4. The length of the CDR3 is 13 residues. DNA is not recorded here. Germline V gives CDR1 MDHEN, CDR2 SYDVKM. The CDR3 reads CASSFAGPEKLFF.

The rearrangement joins TRBV7-2 to TRBJ1-4; no DNA is available, so the TRBD1 call from TCRdb remains unchecked. Germline V gene data show CDR1 as SGHTA and CDR2 as FQGNSA. The CDR3 consists of 14 residues. DNA was not recorded. CDR3 region: CASSETRFSEKLFF.

The chain uses TRBV18 and TRBJ2-1. The CDR3 is made up of 16 amino acids. DNA for this receptor is not on file. From germline, CDR1 is KGHSH and CDR2 LQKENI. CDR3 sequence: CASSPLVGSSYNEQFF.

The chain has TRBV5-1 and TRBJ2-2. CDR1 is SGHRS, CDR2 YFSETQ, per germline. The CDR3 sequence is 15 residues long. This entry has no DNA. CDR3 protein: CASSLNSGVPGELFF.

The chain has TRBV6-6 and TRBJ2-7; checking the TCRdb D call of TRBD1 is not possible without DNA. This CDR3 is built from 15 residues. Only the protein is available. CDR1 and CDR2 from the germline V gene are MNHNY and SVGAGI (reference sequence). The CDR3 is CASIKSPGESYEQYF.

The chain combines TRBV2 with TRBJ2-7. The CDR3 is 15 amino acids. No DNA has been recorded. CDR1 SNHLY and CDR2 FYNNEI come from the germline V gene. The CDR3 sequence is CASSESRRDLGEQYF.

This clone counts as medium-sized by frequency. The chain links TRBV5-1 to TRBJ2-7; TCRdb returns TRBD2, unconfirmable since there is no DNA. The length of the CDR3 is 15 residues. A DNA sequence was not provided. CDR1 is SGHRS, CDR2 YFSETQ, per germline. CDR3 loop: CASSLGGGVSYEQYF.

The chain uses TRBV5-1 and TRBJ2-7. Per the germline V gene, CDR1 is SGHRS and CDR2 is YFSETQ. The CDR3 spans 13 residues. The DNA sequence is not available. This CDR3 is CASSNGASYEQYF. Supplemented by reference TRBV5-1 and TRBJ2-7, the full variable domain reads KAGVTQTPRYLIKTRGQQVTLSCSPISGHRSVSWYQQTPGQGLQFLFEYFSETQRNKGNFPGRFSGRQFSNSRSEMNVSTLELGDSALYLCASSNGASYEQYFGPGTRLTVT.

This sequence joins TRBV29-1 and TRBJ2-5. Germline CDR1 and CDR2: SQVTM and ANQGSEA. The CDR3 totals 13 residues. DNA is not on record. This CDR3 is CSVETTVQETQYF.

The chain joins TRBV18 to TRBJ1-4; TCRdb reports TRBD1, a call that lacks DNA to check it against. The CDR3 contains 14 residues. The record lacks a DNA sequence. Germline-derived CDR1 and CDR2 are KGHSH and LQKENI. The CDR3 region is CASSPRQTNEKLFF. The variable domain in full, completed from reference TRBV18 and TRBJ1-4, reads NAGVMQNPRHLVRRRGQEARLRCSPMKGHSHVYWYRQLPEEGLKFMVYLQKENIIDESGMPKERFSAEFPKEGPSILRIQQVVRGDSAAYFCASSPRQTNEKLFFGSGTQLSVL.

This sequence joins TRBV19 and TRBJ1-5. CDR1 is LNHDA and CDR2 is SQIVND in the germline V gene (reference sequence). The length of the CDR3 is 15 residues. No DNA sequence is on record. CDR3 residues: CASSNGGRRGQPQHF.